A single sample gave rise to the 17 T cell receptor beta chains below, sequenced in a study of cytomegalovirus exposure and HLA in healthy donors. The PCR ran on 60 Vbeta and 13 Jbeta primers. The method was immunoSEQ multiplex PCR; TCRdb's version includes in-frame clones alone and lacks a portion of them. The repertoire has 95,000 to 150,000 clones, 60% to 75% of them found once; the top ten carry about 2.8%. What was sequenced was PBMCs. These receptors originate from a middle-aged woman in good health and CMV-seropositive.

The sample holds one count of this clone. This chain links TRBV18 with TRBJ2-7, with 9 bases fitting TRBD1. This CDR3 comprises 14 residues. The trim removed 8 bases at V and 2 bases at J, leaving 7 bases unmatched. Per germline, CDR1 KGHSH and CDR2 LQKENI. CDR3 sequence: CASRQGQGPYEQYF. In DNA form, the CDR3 reads TGTGCCAGCCGACAGGGACAGGGCCCCTACGAGCAGTACTTC.

This chain uses TRBV29-1 with TRBJ1-4; 9 bases line up with TRBD1. This CDR3 contains 14 residues. CDR1 and CDR2 from the germline V gene are SQVTM and ANQGSEA. V shed 5 bases, J shed 7 bases, and the junction held 8 bases outside the gene matches. CDR3 DNA: TGCAGCGTTCTAGGACAGGGGATGGGTGAAAAACTGTTTTTT. This encodes CSVLGQGMGEKLFF.

The chain has TRBV28 and TRBJ2-1; 10 nucleotides match TRBD2. Per germline, CDR1 MDHEN and CDR2 SYDVKM. The CDR3 runs to 15 residues. The V segment lost 5 bases and the J segment 12 bases; nucleotides outside the gene matches: 13. CDR3 nucleotides: TGTGCCAGCAGTATGGAGAGAGCGGGAGGGCGCAGGCAGTTCTTC. Translated, it gives CASSMERAGGRRQFF.

The chain employs TRBV30 and TRBJ2-7; 8 bases map to TRBD1. Trimming removed 7 bases from V and 3 bases from J; junction bases left unmatched: 8. The germline CDR1 and CDR2 sequences are GTSNPN and SVGIG (reference sequence). CDR3 length equals 13 residues. The CDR3 DNA sequence: TGTGCCTCCGGACAGGGACTGTACTACGAGCAGTACTTC. Its protein product is CASGQGLYYEQYF.

CDR3 DNA sequence: TGCAGCGTTGGATTGACTTCCACCGGGGAGCTGTTTTTT. Its translation is CSVGLTSTGELFF. The V and J genes are TRBV29-1 and TRBJ2-2; D unresolved. Germline values: CDR1 SQVTM, CDR2 ANQGSEA. This CDR3 has 13 residues. The V end was cut by 4 bases, the J end by 4 bases, with 10 bases between.

This sequence joins TRBV2 and TRBJ2-2; TRBD1 matches 8 bases. The CDR3 is 15 residues long. V was pared by 6 bases and J by 2 bases, with 5 bases of the junction left unmatched. The germline CDR1 and CDR2 sequences are SNHLY and FYNNEI. CDR3 DNA sequence: TGTGCCAGCAGCGCGGACAGGGCTAACACCGGGGAGCTGTTTTTT. Translating it yields CASSADRANTGELFF. Drawing the rest from reference TRBV2 and TRBJ2-2, the complete variable domain is EPEVTQTPSHQVTQMGQEVILRCVPISNHLYFYWYRQILGQKVEFLVSFYNNEISEKSEIFDDQFSVERPDGSNFTLKIRSTKLEDSAMYFCASSADRANTGELFFGEGSRLTVL.

This sequence joins TRBV30 and TRBJ1-2; D is possibly TRBD1 (5 bases). The germline V and J ends were trimmed by 4 bases and 3 bases, with 12 bases remaining between them. Germline V gene sequence: CDR1 GTSNPN, CDR2 SVGIG (reference sequence). This CDR3 is 13 amino acids long. CDR3 loop: CAWTQGTDYGYTF. Here the CDR3 DNA reads TGTGCCTGGACCCAGGGAACGGACTATGGCTACACCTTC.

The sample holds a few counts of this clone. The chain combines TRBV19 with TRBJ2-1; D is unresolved. CDR3 length: 11 residues. Germline CDR1 is LNHDA and CDR2 is SQIVND (reference sequence). The V end was cut by 6 bases, the J end by 7 bases, with 7 bases between. CDR3 sequence reads: CASRTENEQFF. The CDR3 DNA follows: TGTGCCAGTAGGACGGAGAATGAGCAGTTCTTC.

This chain links TRBV28 with TRBJ1-2; D is uncertain. V was pared by 7 bases and J by 1 base, with 7 bases between. CDR1 is MDHEN and CDR2 is SYDVKM in the germline V gene. CDR3 size: 12 residues. The CDR3 sequence is CASMRYNYGYTF. For the CDR3, the DNA is TGTGCCAGCATGAGGTATAACTATGGCTACACCTTC.

The rearrangement uses TRBV4-3 and TRBJ1-5; 7 bases fit TRBD1. Looked up from germline, CDR1 is LGHNA and CDR2 is YSLEER. The CDR3 has 16 amino acids. The J segment lost 3 bases and the V segment lost 0 bases, leaving 5 bases of the junction unmatched. The CDR3 DNA is TGCGCCAGCAGCCAAGATCTAACAGGGGTCAATCAGCCCCAGCATTTT. It encodes CASSQDLTGVNQPQHF.

This rearrangement joins TRBV5-1 to TRBJ1-2; a weak D match, TRBD1 (6 bases). V was shortened by 4 bases and J by 0 bases, with 13 bases between the two germline ends. This CDR3 comprises 15 residues. CDR1 and CDR2 from the germline V gene are SGHRS and YFSETQ. The DNA of the CDR3 is TGCGCCAGCAGCCGAGCGACAGGACCTAACTATGGCTACACCTTC. Translating gives CASSRATGPNYGYTF.

This rearrangement joins TRBV28 to TRBJ1-4, with a tentative D call TRBD1 (6 bases). The CDR3 has 15 amino acids. Looked up from germline, CDR1 is MDHEN and CDR2 is SYDVKM. Trimming removed 5 bases from V and 7 bases from J, with 17 bases in between. CDR3 sequence: CASSHHRAQGEKLFF. CDR3 DNA: TGTGCCAGCAGTCATCACAGGGCTCAGGGTGAAAAACTGTTTTTT.

This clone was detected only once. This chain joins TRBV6-6 and TRBJ2-5; D gene ambiguous. Germline V gives CDR1 MNHNY, CDR2 SVGAGI (reference sequence). V lost 8 bases and J 4 bases, leaving 11 bases between the germline ends. The CDR3 consists of 12 residues. DNA of the CDR3: TGTGCCAGCGGGCCAGATAGAGAGACCCAGTACTTC. Translated, it gives CASGPDRETQYF.

This clone showed up just once. The CDR3 is CASRQGRNTEAFF. CDR3 bases: TGTGCCAGCAGGCAGGGGAGGAACACTGAAGCTTTCTTT. This chain joins TRBV11-2 and TRBJ1-1; possibly TRBD1 for D (6 bases). Germline CDR1 SGHAT, CDR2 FQNNGV. Trimming pared 6 bases from V and 1 base from J, leaving 9 bases between. The CDR3 length is 13 residues.

The V call is TRBV27, the J call TRBJ2-3; TRBD2 agrees at 9 bases. Germline V lookup: CDR1 MNHEY, CDR2 SMNVEV (reference sequence). With 0 bases clipped from V and 7 bases from J, the junction kept 11 bases outside the gene matches. CDR3 length: 17 amino acids. The DNA for the CDR3 is TGTGCCAGCAGTTTATCATTGCGGGGGGGCAGTTGGAATACGCAGTATTTT. Protein product: CASSLSLRGGSWNTQYF.

The chain is built from TRBV6-1 and TRBJ2-7; D possibly corresponds to TRBD1 (5 bases). Trimming pared 6 bases from V and 3 bases from J, leaving 9 bases between. Germline V gene data show CDR1 as MNHNS and CDR2 as SASEGT. This CDR3 has 12 amino acids. DNA for the CDR3: TGTGCCAGCAGAGGGGTTAGCTACGAGCAGTACTTC. It yields the protein CASRGVSYEQYF.

This rearrangement joins TRBV6-4 to TRBJ1-1; D might be TRBD1 (6 bases). Per the germline V gene, CDR1 is MRHNA and CDR2 is SNTAGT. V lost 6 bases and J lost 5, with 13 bases in between. This CDR3 is 13 amino acids long. The CDR3: CASRGAGKTEAFF. The CDR3 nucleotides read TGTGCCAGCAGGGGGGCAGGGAAAACTGAAGCTTTCTTT.